The TCR beta chain under discussion was sequenced for a study of T cell repertoires in cytomegalovirus infection. TCRdb called the reads again in MiXCR, with one record for every CDR3 protein. This sample has fewer than 850,000 distinct CDR3 sequences; just under 30% occur once, and the top ten carry less than 15%. V was clipped by 2 bases and J by 0 bases, with 7 bases between them. CDR1 is LNHDA and CDR2 is SQIVND in the germline V gene (reference sequence). The CDR3 covers 15 residues. Whole-study results and caveats: CMV-specific TCR beta clonotypes restricted by HLA-C were the ones dominating the ex vivo response.

This clonotype was seen a handful of times. The antigen is undetermined. The material sequenced was cultured CD8+ T cells from PBMCs, taken from culture after CMV antigen stimulation. The receptor comes from a human donor in good health (CMV status not recorded). Some clones in this sample may be carry-over from other donors' samples. The chain joins TRBV19 to TRBJ1-4, with no clear D. The CDR3 nucleotides read TGTGCCAGTAGTATATCTGGGTCAACTAATGAAAAACTGTTTTTT. As protein: CASSISGSTNEKLFF.